Shown below are 26 T cell receptor beta chains from a single sample sequenced in a study of OX40 agonist ivuxolimab in advanced cancers. TCRdb's table, derived via immunoSEQ multiplex PCR, lists solely in-frame clones and lacks some. Of about 75,000 clones listed, roughly 86% were seen once; the top ten hold about 8.6%. Sequencing was performed on CD4+ or CD8+ T cells sorted from blood, taken in a trial of the OX40 agonist ivuxolimab. The receptors derive from an adult with an advanced solid tumor such as melanoma, head and neck, liver or kidney cancer.

The rearrangement joins TRBV9 to TRBJ1-1; no reliable D call. Germline V gives CDR1 SGDLS, CDR2 YYNGEE. The CDR3 has 14 amino acids. V lost 4 bases to trimming and J lost 5 bases, with 15 bases between them. CDR3 sequence reads: CASSPTEVRTEAFF. In DNA form, the CDR3 reads TGTGCCAGCAGCCCCACCGAGGTAAGAACTGAAGCTTTCTTT.

The chain has TRBV30 and TRBJ2-3; a weak D match, TRBD2 (6 bases). Germline V gives CDR1 GTSNPN, CDR2 SVGIG (reference sequence). The ends were cut back, 2 bases at V and 5 bases at J, with 17 bases in the middle. CDR3 length equals 15 residues. The CDR3: CAWSPGSGSGDTQYF. CDR3 in DNA: TGTGCCTGGAGTCCCGGTAGCGGTTCAGGAGATACGCAGTATTTT.

The chain uses TRBV2 and TRBJ2-2; 13 bases agree with TRBD2. The J segment lost 6 bases and the V segment lost 7 bases, leaving 8 bases of the junction unmatched. This CDR3 comprises 16 residues. Germline V lookup: CDR1 SNHLY, CDR2 FYNNEI. The DNA for the CDR3 is TGTGCCAGCAAAGCGTTGGGACTAGCGGGATCCGGGGAGCTGTTTTTT. Translating it yields CASKALGLAGSGELFF.

The chain combines TRBV5-4 with TRBJ1-5; no clear D. The CDR3 runs 12 residues. Germline lookup yields CDR1 SGHNT and CDR2 YYREEE (reference sequence). V shed 5 bases and J shed 5 bases, with 8 bases lying between them. The chain's CDR3 is CASSFNDQPQHF. CDR3 DNA sequence: TGTGCCAGCAGTTTTAACGATCAGCCCCAGCATTTT.

The chain links TRBV7-9 to TRBJ2-1; the D is unclear. V gave up 5 bases and J gave up 0 bases, with 11 bases separating them. The germline V gene encodes CDR1 SEHNR and CDR2 FQNEAQ (reference sequence). The CDR3 covers 15 residues. CDR3 nucleotide sequence: TGTGCCAGCAGCCTGGTGGGAAACTCCTACAATGAGCAGTTCTTC. Its protein product is CASSLVGNSYNEQFF.

This clone has a handful of counts. Distinct nucleotide sequences in the sample also encode this CDR3. J is TRBJ2-5 and V is TRBV5-1, with D perhaps matching TRBD1 (6 bases). Germline CDR1 reads SGHRS; CDR2 reads YFSETQ. The CDR3 has 14 residues. Trimming stripped 4 bases from V and 5 bases from J, with 15 bases between. CDR3 amino acids: CASSVVQGGETQYF. In DNA, the CDR3 is TGCGCCAGCAGCGTTGTACAGGGTGGGGAGACCCAGTACTTC.

This chain links TRBV18 with TRBJ2-2; 7 nucleotides line up with TRBD1. The junction had 2 bases not matched to a gene; V was cut back by 0 bases and J by 1 base. The length of the CDR3 is 16 residues. Per germline, CDR1 KGHSH and CDR2 LQKENI. This CDR3 is CASSPPRTGNTGELFF. In DNA, the CDR3 is TGTGCCAGCTCACCACCACGGACAGGGAACACCGGGGAGCTGTTTTTT. Full variable domain (remainder filled in from reference TRBV18 and TRBJ2-2): NAGVMQNPRHLVRRRGQEARLRCSPMKGHSHVYWYRQLPEEGLKFMVYLQKENIIDESGMPKERFSAEFPKEGPSILRIQQVVRGDSAAYFCASSPPRTGNTGELFFGEGSRLTVL.

This chain connects TRBV6-1 to TRBJ1-4; TRBD1 is a possible D gene (5 bases). This CDR3 spans 14 amino acids. V was trimmed by 5 bases and J by 0 bases, leaving 7 bases between them. CDR1 MNHNS and CDR2 SASEGT come from the germline V gene. CDR3 region: CASSTTATNEKLFF. Here the CDR3 DNA reads TGTGCCAGCAGTACGACAGCAACTAATGAAAAACTGTTTTTT.

This chain links TRBV5-1 with TRBJ2-5; D gene ambiguous. The CDR3 covers 13 residues. V lost 1 base, J lost 2 bases, and 6 bases lay in between. Germline V gene sequence: CDR1 SGHRS, CDR2 YFSETQ. The CDR3 DNA follows: TGCGCCAGCAGCTTGATCAAGCAAGAGACCCAGTACTTC. As protein: CASSLIKQETQYF.

The rearrangement joins TRBV4-2 to TRBJ1-6, with D possibly being TRBD1 (5 bases). This CDR3 has 14 amino acids. Trimming shortened V by 2 bases and J by 8 bases, and 10 bases separated the two germline ends. The germline gives CDR1 LGHNA, CDR2 YNFKEQ. The CDR3 loop is CASSQSGIDSPLHF. CDR3 in DNA: TGTGCCAGCAGCCAATCAGGGATCGATTCACCCCTCCACTTT.

The rearrangement uses TRBV7-2 and TRBJ2-1, with a possible D match to TRBD1 (6 bases). V was trimmed by 6 bases and J by 6 bases, leaving 9 bases between them. The CDR3 extends over 12 amino acids. CDR1 SGHTA and CDR2 FQGNSA come from the germline V gene. CDR3 loop: CASRQGGNEQFF. CDR3 coding DNA: TGTGCCAGCAGACAAGGGGGCAATGAGCAGTTCTTC.

This clone occurred once. The V gene is TRBV6-5, the J gene TRBJ1-5, with a possible D match to TRBD1 (5 bases). The CDR3 length is 13 residues. Trimming shortened V by 2 bases and J by 4 bases, and 6 bases separated the two germline ends. CDR1 MNHEY and CDR2 SVGAGI come from the germline V gene. Here the CDR3 reads CASSYAGNQPQHF. In nucleotides, the CDR3 is TGTGCCAGCAGTTACGCAGGGAATCAGCCCCAGCATTTT.

CDR3 sequence: CASSQGSTRAVEAFF. The CDR3 nucleotides read TGCGCCAGCAGCCAAGGATCGACAAGGGCGGTTGAAGCTTTCTTT. The J gene is TRBJ1-1, the V gene TRBV5-1; no reliable D call. Germline loops: CDR1 SGHRS, CDR2 YFSETQ. Trimming left V 4 bases short and J 7 bases short, with 20 bases between. This CDR3 is 15 amino acids long.

A single count supports this clone. The chain links TRBV7-9 to TRBJ2-6; D may be TRBD1 (7 bases). The CDR3 runs 18 residues. V lost 1 base and J lost 3, with 16 bases in between. The V gene's germline CDR1 is SEHNR and CDR2 FQNEAQ (reference sequence). The CDR3 DNA reads as TGTGCCAGCAGCTTAGTGTTGGCAGGGGGGTATGGGGCCAACGTCCTGACTTTC. It specifies CASSLVLAGGYGANVLTF.

The chain joins TRBV11-3 to TRBJ2-3; TRBD2 matches 8 bases. There are 14 residues in the CDR3. The ends lost 1 base at V and 4 bases at J; junction bases unmatched: 1. CDR1 and CDR2 (germline): SGHNT, YENEEA. For the CDR3, the DNA is TGTGCCAGCAGCTTAGCGGGAGGGCCAGATACGCAGTATTTT. It specifies CASSLAGGPDTQYF. Supplemented by reference TRBV11-3 and TRBJ2-3, the full variable domain reads EAGVVQSPRYKIIEKKQPVAFWCNPISGHNTLYWYLQNLGQGPELLIRYENEEAVDDSQLPKDRFSAERLKGVDSTLKIQPAELGDSAVYLCASSLAGGPDTQYFGPGTRLTVL.

The chain has TRBV6-1 and TRBJ2-1; maybe TRBD2 (6 bases). V lost 5 bases to trimming and J lost 0 bases, with 11 bases between them. In germline, CDR1 is MNHNS, CDR2 SASEGT. The CDR3 has 15 residues. CDR3: CASSKDYSSYNEQFF. CDR3 DNA sequence: TGTGCCAGCAGTAAGGACTATAGCTCCTACAATGAGCAGTTCTTC.

The chain is built from TRBV2 and TRBJ2-3, with D uncertain. Germline loops: CDR1 SNHLY, CDR2 FYNNEI. The CDR3 spans 13 residues. V lost 8 bases and J lost 4, with 13 bases in between. Written as DNA, the CDR3 is TGTGCCAGCGTGTATGGCGTGGCAGATACGCAGTATTTT. Translation gives CASVYGVADTQYF.

V is TRBV7-9 and J is TRBJ1-2, with 8 bases that match TRBD1. V shed 6 bases, J shed 8 bases, and the junction held 5 bases outside the gene matches. This CDR3 spans 12 amino acids. Germline V lookup: CDR1 SEHNR, CDR2 FQNEAQ (reference sequence). Written as DNA, the CDR3 is TGTGCCAGCAGTGGACAGGGCTGGGGCTACACCTTC. This gives the protein CASSGQGWGYTF.

The V and J genes are TRBV7-9 and TRBJ1-1, with TRBD1 as a possible D gene (5 bases). The CDR3 extends over 13 amino acids. Trimming removed 2 bases at V and 1 base at J, with 5 bases between. The germline CDR1 and CDR2 sequences are SEHNR and FQNEAQ (reference sequence). DNA of the CDR3: TGTGCCAGCAGCTTACAGGGGAACACTGAAGCTTTCTTT. This encodes CASSLQGNTEAFF.

This rearrangement joins TRBV7-2 to TRBJ1-2; 12 positions agree with TRBD1. This CDR3 has 17 residues. V lost 0 bases, J lost 3 bases, and 5 bases stayed unmatched. The germline gives CDR1 SGHTA, CDR2 FQGNSA. The CDR3: CASSLATGTGGDYGYTF. The CDR3 DNA reads TGTGCCAGCAGCTTAGCGACCGGGACAGGGGGCGACTATGGCTACACCTTC. Looking up the rest from reference TRBV7-2 and TRBJ1-2 gives the full variable domain: GAGVSQSPSNKVTEKGKDVELRCDPISGHTALYWYRQSLGQGLEFLIYFQGNSAPDKSGLPSDRFSAERTGGSVSTLTIQRTQQEDSAVYLCASSLATGTGGDYGYTFGSGTRLTVV.

This chain's CDR3 is CASSSDRASYEQYF. In DNA, the CDR3 is TGTGCCAGCAGCTCCGACAGAGCCTCCTACGAGCAGTACTTC. V and J are TRBV11-1 and TRBJ2-7, with D maybe TRBD1 (5 bases). In germline, CDR1 is SGHAT, CDR2 FQDESV (reference sequence). The CDR3 consists of 14 residues. Between the trimmed V and J ends, which lost 4 bases and 0 bases, there was a span of 10 bases.

The chain couples TRBV5-8 to TRBJ2-3; 10 nucleotides agree with TRBD1. CDR1 is SGHTS, CDR2 YDEGEE, per germline. Trimming removed 4 bases from V and 2 bases from J; junction bases left unmatched: 4. CDR3 length: 15 amino acids. The CDR3 loop is CASSPDRGVTDTQYF. CDR3 DNA: TGTGCCAGCAGCCCGGACAGGGGGGTCACAGATACGCAGTATTTT.

This chain links TRBV5-6 with TRBJ1-2; possibly TRBD1 for D (6 bases). Germline V lookup: CDR1 SGHDT, CDR2 YYEEEE. V was shortened by 6 bases and J by 5 bases, with 20 bases between the two germline ends. CDR3 length: 15 residues. CDR3 region: CASTPRGGSWYGYTF. DNA of the CDR3: TGTGCCAGCACCCCTAGGGGGGGCAGTTGGTATGGCTACACCTTC.

This clone was recorded once. This chain links TRBV7-8 with TRBJ2-1; the match to TRBD2 covers 13 bases. Germline CDR1 is SGHVS and CDR2 is FQNEAQ. The V and J ends lost 5 bases and 0 bases, in that order; junction bases with no gene match: 4. The CDR3 totals 17 residues. The CDR3 DNA reads as TGTGCCAGCAGCAAGGGACTAGCGGGGTACTCCTACAATGAGCAGTTCTTC. This sequence encodes CASSKGLAGYSYNEQFF.

J is TRBJ2-7 and V is TRBV30, with 7 bases aligning to TRBD1. This CDR3 region has 13 residues. Germline assignment: CDR1 GTSNPN and CDR2 SVGIG (reference sequence). With 4 bases clipped from V and 4 bases from J, the junction kept 7 bases outside the gene matches. CDR3 protein: CAWTHGTAYEQYF. The CDR3, as DNA: TGTGCCTGGACCCACGGGACAGCTTACGAGCAGTACTTC.

The rearrangement uses TRBV7-3 and TRBJ2-7; TRBD1 aligns across 7 bases. CDR1 and CDR2 (germline): SGHTA, FQGTGA. The CDR3 is 15 residues long. J gave up 2 bases and V 0 bases, and 4 bases lay outside the gene matches. CDR3 sequence reads: CASSLTAGQAYEQYF. The CDR3 coding sequence is TGTGCCAGCAGCTTAACTGCCGGACAGGCCTACGAGCAGTACTTC.